These T cell receptor beta chains were read from a single sample in a study of blood T cell repertoires in COVID-19. Data came from immunoSEQ multiplex PCR; TCRdb stores just in-frame clones and leaves some out. Of 200,000 to 250,000 clones in the sample, approximately 80% are singletons; the top ten hold 7.4%. The sample consisted of PBMCs or T cells enriched from blood (not recorded which). These receptors were obtained from a woman aged 35 to 49 with acute COVID-19. The conserved cysteine and the conserved F or W are not part of the CDR3 here.

TRBV6-5 ASGRQRRDTEAF
TRBV15 ATSRDQGGNQPQH
TRBV7-3 ASSTSGTFNEQF
TRBV28 ASSWRYEQY
TRBV30 AWSVRLAGVETQY
TRBV2 ASRTGTVTGELF
TRBV7-3 ASSPLERGNEQF
TRBV5-1 ASSLVGLYTGELF
TRBV2 ASGTGSYSNQPQH
TRBV28 ASSQSGSEAYEQY
TRBV13 ASSLVSVGYT
TRBV5-1 ASSKGLSYEQY
TRBV6-2/TRBV6-3 ASSRLDITYRGNTEAF
TRBV11-2 ASSPGQGAYNEQF
TRBV21-1 ASSKLPGLEADTQY
TRBV19 ASSMGVVAEAF
TRBV5-1 ASSLGTYEQY
TRBV19 ASSNVGMTDTQY
TRBV29-1 SVVRGTGGSYEQY
TRBV5-4 ASSLQGASNQPQH
TRBV19 ASSKGQGSIQY
TRBV27 ASIGGTEAF
TRBV6-5 ASSNGQGGNYGYT
TRBV30 AWSSKDRERWNIQY
TRBV27 ASSLSAGSYEQY
TRBV18 ASSHRQHDQPQH
TRBV18 ASSPSGVEDTQY
TRBV28 ASSLEQSNQPQH
TRBV2 ASRPPLDRGLAGGPDTQY
TRBV19 ASRTGGSSNQPQH
TRBV28 ASSFQGVNTEAF
TRBV10-3 AISESGTGGTEAF
TRBV30 AWRKTGRGAEAF
TRBV19 ASSGQNTEAF
TRBV6-5 ASRVAGENYEQY
TRBV7-3 ASSILQGNEQF
TRBV27 ASSLWGGGQPQH
TRBV28 ASSGRGRLNEQF
TRBV3-1/TRBV3-2 ASSQGGQVYSYNSPLH
TRBV9 ASSAETGTSVYNEQF
TRBV28 ASMVTDIGTEAF
TRBV11-1 ASRGYRGTTDTQY
TRBV6-5 ASSTDRGYEQY
TRBV10-3 AISDLEAGGYTGEQF
TRBV28 ASSHGTATRGYT
TRBV7-9 ASSPSPLAGGYEQY
TRBV7-7 ASSLALAAADTQY
TRBV12-3/TRBV12-4 ASSKERGAEAF
TRBV5-1 ASSLSPSGREGKNIQY
TRBV11-2 ASSPWTSATDTQY
TRBV30 AWRVKGANTGELF
TRBV6-5 ASMFDIVNTEAF
TRBV5-1 ASSLDGHRNTGELF
TRBV4-2 ASSQEPGQPQH